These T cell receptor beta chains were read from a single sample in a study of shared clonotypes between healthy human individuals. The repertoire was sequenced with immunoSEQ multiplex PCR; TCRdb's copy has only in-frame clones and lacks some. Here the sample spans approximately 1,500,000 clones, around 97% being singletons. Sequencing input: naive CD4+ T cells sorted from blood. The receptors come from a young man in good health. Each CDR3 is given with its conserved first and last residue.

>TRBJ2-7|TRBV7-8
CASSLGHRDTYEQYF
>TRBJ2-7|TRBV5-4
CASSLAVAYEQYF
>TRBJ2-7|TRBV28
CASLGSGTFHEQYF
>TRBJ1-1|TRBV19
CASTIAGFMNTEAFF
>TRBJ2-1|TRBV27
CASSPLDYSNEQFF
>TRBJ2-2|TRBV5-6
CASSLWAGANTGELFF
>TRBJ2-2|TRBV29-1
CSVEYLAGVGTGELFF
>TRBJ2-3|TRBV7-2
CASTWGGRDTQYF
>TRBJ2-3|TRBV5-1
CATRGVDRGTDTQYF
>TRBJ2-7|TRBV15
CATSRGGSSYEQYF
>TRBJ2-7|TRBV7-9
CARRWESLIYEQYF
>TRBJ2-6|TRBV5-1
CASSLGSGANVLTF
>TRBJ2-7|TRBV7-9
CASSLAGGQQYF
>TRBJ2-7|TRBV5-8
CASRQVDYGSEQYF
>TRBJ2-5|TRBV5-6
CASSFLAGGKTQYF
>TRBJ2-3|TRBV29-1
CSVVKQRTDTQYF
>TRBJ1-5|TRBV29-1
CSVGTGVDSNQPQHF
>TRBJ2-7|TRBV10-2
CASSTSGSSYEQYF
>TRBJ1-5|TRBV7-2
CASSLRDQPQHF
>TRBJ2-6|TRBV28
CASSSQGAPSSGANVLTF
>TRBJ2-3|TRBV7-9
CASKRGMGTDTQYF
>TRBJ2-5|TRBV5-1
CASRAGGDGETQYF
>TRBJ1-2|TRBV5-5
CASSLGARTLSGYTF
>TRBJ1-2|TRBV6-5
CASSYGRDSYHYGYTF
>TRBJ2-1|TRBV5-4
CASSFPGRDEQFF
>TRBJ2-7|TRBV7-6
CASSSTERASYEQYF
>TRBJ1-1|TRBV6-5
CASSGRGRPNTEAFF
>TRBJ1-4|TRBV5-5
CASSTGTNEKLFF
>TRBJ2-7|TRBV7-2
CASSLVLGGPVEQYF